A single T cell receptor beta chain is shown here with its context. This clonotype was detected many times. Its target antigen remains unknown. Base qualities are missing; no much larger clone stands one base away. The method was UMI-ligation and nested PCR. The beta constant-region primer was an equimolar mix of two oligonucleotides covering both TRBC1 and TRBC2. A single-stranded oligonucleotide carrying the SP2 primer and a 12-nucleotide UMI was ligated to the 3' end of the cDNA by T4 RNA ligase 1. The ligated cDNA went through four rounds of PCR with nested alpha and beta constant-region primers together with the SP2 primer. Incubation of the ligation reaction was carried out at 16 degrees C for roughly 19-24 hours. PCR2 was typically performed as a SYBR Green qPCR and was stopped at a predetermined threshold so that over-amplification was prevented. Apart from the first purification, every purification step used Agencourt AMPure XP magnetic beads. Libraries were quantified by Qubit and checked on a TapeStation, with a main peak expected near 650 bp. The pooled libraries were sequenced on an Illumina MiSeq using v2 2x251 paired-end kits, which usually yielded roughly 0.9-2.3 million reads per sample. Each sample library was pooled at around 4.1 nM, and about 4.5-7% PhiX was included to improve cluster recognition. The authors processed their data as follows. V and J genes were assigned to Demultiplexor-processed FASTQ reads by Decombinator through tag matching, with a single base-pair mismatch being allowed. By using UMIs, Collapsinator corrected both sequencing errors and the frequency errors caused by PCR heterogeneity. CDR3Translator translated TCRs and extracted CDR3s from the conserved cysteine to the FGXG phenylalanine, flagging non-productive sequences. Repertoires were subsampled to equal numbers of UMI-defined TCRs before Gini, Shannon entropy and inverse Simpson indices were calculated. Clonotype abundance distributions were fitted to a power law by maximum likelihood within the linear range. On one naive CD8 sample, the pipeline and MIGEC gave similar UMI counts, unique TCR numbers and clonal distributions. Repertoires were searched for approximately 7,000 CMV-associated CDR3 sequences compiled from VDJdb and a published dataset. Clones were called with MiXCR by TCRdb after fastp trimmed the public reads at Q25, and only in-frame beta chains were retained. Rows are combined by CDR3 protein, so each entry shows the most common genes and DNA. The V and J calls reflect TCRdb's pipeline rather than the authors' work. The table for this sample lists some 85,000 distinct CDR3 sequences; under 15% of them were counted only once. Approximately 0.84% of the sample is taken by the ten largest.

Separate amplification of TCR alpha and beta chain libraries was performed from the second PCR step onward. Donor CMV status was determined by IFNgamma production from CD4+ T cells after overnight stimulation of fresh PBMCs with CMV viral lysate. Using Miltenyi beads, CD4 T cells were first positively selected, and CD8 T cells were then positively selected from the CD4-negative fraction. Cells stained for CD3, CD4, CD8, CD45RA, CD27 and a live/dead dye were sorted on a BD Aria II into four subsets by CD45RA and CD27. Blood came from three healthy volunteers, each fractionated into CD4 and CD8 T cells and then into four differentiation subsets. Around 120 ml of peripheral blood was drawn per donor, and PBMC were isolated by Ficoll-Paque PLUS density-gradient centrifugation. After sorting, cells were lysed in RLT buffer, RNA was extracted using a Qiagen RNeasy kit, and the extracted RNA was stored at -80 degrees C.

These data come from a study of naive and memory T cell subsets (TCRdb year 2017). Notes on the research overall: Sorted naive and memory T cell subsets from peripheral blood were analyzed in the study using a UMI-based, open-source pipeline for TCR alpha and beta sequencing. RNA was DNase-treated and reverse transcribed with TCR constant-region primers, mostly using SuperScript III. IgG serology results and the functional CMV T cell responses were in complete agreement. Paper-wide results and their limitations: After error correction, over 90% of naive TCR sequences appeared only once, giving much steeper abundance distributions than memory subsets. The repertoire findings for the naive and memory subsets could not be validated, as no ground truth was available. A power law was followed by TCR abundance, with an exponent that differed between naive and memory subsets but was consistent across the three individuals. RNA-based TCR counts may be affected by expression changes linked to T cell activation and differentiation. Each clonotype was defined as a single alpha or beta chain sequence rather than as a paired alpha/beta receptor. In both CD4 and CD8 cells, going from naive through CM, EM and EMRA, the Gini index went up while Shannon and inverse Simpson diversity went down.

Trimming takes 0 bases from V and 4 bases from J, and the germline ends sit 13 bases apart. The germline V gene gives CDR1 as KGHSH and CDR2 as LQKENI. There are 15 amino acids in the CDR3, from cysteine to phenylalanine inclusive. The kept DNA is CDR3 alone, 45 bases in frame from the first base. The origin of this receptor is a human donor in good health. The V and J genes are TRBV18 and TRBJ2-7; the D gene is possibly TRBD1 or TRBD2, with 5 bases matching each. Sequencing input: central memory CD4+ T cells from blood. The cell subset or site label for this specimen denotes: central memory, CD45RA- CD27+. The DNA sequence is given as TGTGCCAGCTCACCACCGAACGGGGCGCAATACGAGCAGTACTTC. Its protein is CASSPPNGAQYEQYF.